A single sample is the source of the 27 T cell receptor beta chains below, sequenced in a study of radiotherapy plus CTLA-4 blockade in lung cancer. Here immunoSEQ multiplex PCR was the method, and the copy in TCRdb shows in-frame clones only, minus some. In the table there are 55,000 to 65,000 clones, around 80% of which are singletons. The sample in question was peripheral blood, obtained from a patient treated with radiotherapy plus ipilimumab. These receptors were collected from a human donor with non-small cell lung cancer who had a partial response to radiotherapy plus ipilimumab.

The CDR3 spells CASSFGGQMNTEAFF. Here the CDR3 DNA reads TGTGCCAGCAGCTTTGGGGGACAGATGAACACTGAAGCTTTCTTT. The rearrangement uses TRBV13 and TRBJ1-1, with 7 bases fitting TRBD1. The J segment lost 0 bases and the V segment lost 3 bases, leaving 4 bases of the junction unmatched. There are 15 residues in the CDR3. Per germline, CDR1 PRHDT and CDR2 FYEKMQ (reference sequence).

CDR3 sequence (DNA): TGTGCCAGCAGCCTCCGACAGGGTAGCGGCTACGAGCAGTACTTC. This gives the protein CASSLRQGSGYEQYF. V and J are TRBV4-2 and TRBJ2-7, with a weak D call TRBD1 (7 bases). Germline V lookup: CDR1 LGHNA, CDR2 YNFKEQ. The CDR3 spans 15 residues. With 4 bases removed from V and 3 bases from J, the gap between germline ends came to 16 bases.

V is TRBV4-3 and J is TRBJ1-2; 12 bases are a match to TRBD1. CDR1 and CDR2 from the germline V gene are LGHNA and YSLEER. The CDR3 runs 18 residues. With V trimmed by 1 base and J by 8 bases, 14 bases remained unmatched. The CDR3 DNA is TGCGCCAGCAGCCAAGCTGGGACAGGGGGCGTAGGGAAACTAGGCTACACCTTC. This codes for CASSQAGTGGVGKLGYTF.

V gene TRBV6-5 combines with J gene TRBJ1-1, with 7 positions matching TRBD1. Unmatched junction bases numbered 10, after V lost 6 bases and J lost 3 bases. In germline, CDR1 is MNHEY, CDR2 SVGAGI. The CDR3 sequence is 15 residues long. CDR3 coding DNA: TGTGCCAGCAGCCCGGAGACAGGGTACGACACTGAAGCTTTCTTT. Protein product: CASSPETGYDTEAFF.

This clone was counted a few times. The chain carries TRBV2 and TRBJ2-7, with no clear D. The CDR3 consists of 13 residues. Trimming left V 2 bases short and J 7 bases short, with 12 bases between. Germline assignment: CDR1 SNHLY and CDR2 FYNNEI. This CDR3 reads CASSEPVVFEQYF. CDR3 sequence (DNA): TGTGCCAGCAGTGAACCGGTAGTTTTTGAGCAGTACTTC.

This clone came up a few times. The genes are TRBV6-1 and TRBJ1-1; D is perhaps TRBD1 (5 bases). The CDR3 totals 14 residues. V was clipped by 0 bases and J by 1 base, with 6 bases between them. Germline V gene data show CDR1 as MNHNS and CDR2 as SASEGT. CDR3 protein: CASSEAGANTEAFF. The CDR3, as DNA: TGTGCCAGCAGTGAAGCAGGGGCGAACACTGAAGCTTTCTTT.

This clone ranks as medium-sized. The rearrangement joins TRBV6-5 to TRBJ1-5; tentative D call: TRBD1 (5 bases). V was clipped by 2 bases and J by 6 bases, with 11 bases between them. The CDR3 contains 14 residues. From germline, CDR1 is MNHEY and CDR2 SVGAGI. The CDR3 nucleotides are TGTGCCAGCAGTTACGGGCAGGGTATTCAGCCCCAGCATTTT. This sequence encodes CASSYGQGIQPQHF.

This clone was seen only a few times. The CDR3 protein is CASRPPGRQGSRGGYAFF. Written as DNA, the CDR3 is TGTGCCAGCAGGCCCCCCGGGAGACAGGGGTCTAGAGGGGGTTACGCTTTCTTT. The J gene is TRBJ1-1, the V gene TRBV2; 8 bases are shared with TRBD1. Per germline, CDR1 SNHLY and CDR2 FYNNEI. The CDR3 length is 18 residues. The trim removed 6 bases at V and 11 bases at J, leaving 26 bases unmatched.

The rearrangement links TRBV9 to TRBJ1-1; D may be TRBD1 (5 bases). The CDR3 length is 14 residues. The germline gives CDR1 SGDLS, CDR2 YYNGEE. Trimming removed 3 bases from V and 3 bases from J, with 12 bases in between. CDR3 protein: CASSALGGDTEAFF. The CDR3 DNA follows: TGTGCCAGCAGCGCTCTGGGAGGGGACACTGAAGCTTTCTTT.

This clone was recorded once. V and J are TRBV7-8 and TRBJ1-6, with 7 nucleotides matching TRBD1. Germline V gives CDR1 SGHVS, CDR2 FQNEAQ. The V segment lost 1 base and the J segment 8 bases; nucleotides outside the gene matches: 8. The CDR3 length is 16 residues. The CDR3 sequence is CASSLDGRGLDSPLHF. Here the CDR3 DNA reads TGTGCCAGCAGCTTAGATGGCAGGGGGTTAGATTCACCCCTCCACTTT.

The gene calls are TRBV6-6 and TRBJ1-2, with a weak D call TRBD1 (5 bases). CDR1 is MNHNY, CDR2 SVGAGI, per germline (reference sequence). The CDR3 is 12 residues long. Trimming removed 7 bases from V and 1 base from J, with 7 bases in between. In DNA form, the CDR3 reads TGTGCCAGCACCGACAGTAACTATGGCTACACCTTC. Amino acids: CASTDSNYGYTF.

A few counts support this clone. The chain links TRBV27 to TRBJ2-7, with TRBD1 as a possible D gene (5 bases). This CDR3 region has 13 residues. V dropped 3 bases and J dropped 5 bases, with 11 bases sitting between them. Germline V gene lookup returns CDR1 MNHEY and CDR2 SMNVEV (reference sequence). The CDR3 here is CASSFGPDNEQYF. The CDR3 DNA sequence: TGTGCCAGCAGTTTTGGACCGGACAACGAGCAGTACTTC.

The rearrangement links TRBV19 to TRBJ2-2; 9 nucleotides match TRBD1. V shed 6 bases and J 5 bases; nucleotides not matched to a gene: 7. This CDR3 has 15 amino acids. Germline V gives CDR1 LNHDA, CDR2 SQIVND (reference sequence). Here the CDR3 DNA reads TGTGCCAGTAGAAGGGACAGGGTGGGTACCGGGGAGCTGTTTTTT. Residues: CASRRDRVGTGELFF.

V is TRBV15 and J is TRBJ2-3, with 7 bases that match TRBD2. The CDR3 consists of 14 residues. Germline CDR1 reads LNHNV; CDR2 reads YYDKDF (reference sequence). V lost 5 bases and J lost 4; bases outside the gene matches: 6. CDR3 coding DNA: TGTGCCACCAGCGTTAGACTAGCCCCAGATACGCAGTATTTT. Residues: CATSVRLAPDTQYF.

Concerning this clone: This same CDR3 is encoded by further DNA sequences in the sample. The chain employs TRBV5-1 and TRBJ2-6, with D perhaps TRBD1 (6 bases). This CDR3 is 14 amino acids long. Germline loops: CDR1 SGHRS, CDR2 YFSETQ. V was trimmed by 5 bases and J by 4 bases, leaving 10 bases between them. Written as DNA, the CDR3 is TGCGCCAGCAGGGACAGTTCGGGGGCCAACGTCCTGACTTTC. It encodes CASRDSSGANVLTF.

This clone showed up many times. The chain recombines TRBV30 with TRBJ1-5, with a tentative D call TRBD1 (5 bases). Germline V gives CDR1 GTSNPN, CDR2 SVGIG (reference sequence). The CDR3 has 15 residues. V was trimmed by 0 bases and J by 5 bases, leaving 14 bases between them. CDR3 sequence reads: CAWSVLGGEDQPQHF. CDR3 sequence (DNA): TGTGCCTGGAGTGTACTGGGGGGGGAGGATCAGCCCCAGCATTTT.

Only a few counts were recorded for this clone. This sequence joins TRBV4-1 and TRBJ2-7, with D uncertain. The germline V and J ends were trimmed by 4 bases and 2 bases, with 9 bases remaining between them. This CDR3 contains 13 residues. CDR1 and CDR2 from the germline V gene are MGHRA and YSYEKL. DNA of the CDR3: TGCGCCAGCAGCCCAAGACAAGCCTACGAGCAGTACTTC. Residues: CASSPRQAYEQYF.

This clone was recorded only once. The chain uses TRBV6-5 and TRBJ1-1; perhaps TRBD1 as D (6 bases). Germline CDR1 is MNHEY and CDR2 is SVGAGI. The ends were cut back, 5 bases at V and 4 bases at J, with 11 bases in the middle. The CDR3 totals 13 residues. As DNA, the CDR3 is TGTGCCAGCAGTCGAACAGGGAGCACTGAAGCTTTCTTT. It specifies CASSRTGSTEAFF.

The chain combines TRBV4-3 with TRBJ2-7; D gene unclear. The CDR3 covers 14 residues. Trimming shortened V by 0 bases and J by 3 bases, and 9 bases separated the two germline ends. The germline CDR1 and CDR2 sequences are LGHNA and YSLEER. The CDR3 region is CASSQEERGYEQYF. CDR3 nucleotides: TGCGCCAGCAGCCAAGAAGAAAGAGGCTACGAGCAGTACTTC.

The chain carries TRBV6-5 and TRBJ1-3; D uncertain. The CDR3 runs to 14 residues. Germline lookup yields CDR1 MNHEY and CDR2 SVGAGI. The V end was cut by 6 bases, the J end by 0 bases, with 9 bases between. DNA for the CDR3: TGTGCCAGCAGACCCGGGTTCTCTGGAAACACCATATATTTT. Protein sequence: CASRPGFSGNTIYF.

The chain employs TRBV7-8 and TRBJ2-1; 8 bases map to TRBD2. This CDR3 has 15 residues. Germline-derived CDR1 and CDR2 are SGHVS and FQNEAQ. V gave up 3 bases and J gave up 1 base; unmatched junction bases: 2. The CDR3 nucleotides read TGTGCCAGCAGCTTCGGGGGGGTATCCTACAATGAGCAGTTCTTC. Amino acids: CASSFGGVSYNEQFF. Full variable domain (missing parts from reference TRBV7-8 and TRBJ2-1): GAGVSQSPRYKVAKRGQDVALRCDPISGHVSLFWYQQALGQGPEFLTYFQNEAQLDKSGLPSDRFFAERPEGSVSTLKIQRTQQEDSAVYLCASSFGGVSYNEQFFGPGTRLTVL.

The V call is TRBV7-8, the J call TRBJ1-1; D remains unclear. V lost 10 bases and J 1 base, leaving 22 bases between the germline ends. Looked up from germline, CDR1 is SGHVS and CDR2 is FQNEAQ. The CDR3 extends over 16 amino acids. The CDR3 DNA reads TGTGCCATCCAGCTTATAGCGGCCGCCGGGAACACTGAAGCTTTCTTT. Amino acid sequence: CAIQLIAAAGNTEAFF.

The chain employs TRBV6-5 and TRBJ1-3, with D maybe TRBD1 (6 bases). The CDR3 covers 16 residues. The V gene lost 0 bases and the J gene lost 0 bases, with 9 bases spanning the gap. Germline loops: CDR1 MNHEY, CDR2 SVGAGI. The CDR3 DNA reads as TGTGCCAGCAGTTACTCCTGGACAGACTCTGGAAACACCATATATTTT. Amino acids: CASSYSWTDSGNTIYF.

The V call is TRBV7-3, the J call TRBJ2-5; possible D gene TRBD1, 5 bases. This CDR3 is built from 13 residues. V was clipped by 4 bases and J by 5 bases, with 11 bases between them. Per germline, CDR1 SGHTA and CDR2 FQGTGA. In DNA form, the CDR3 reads TGTGCCAGCAGCTGGGGCCTGGGGGAGACCCAGTACTTC. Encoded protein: CASSWGLGETQYF.

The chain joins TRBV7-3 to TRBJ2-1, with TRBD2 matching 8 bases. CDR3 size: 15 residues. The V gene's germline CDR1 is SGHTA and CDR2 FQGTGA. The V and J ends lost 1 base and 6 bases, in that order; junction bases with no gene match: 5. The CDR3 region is CASSLSPSGGNEQFF. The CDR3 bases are TGTGCCAGCAGCTTAAGCCCCAGCGGGGGCAATGAGCAGTTCTTC. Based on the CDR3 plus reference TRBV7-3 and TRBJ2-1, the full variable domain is GAGVSQTPSNKVTEKGKYVELRCDPISGHTALYWYRQSLGQGPEFLIYFQGTGAADDSGLPNDRFFAVRPEGSVSTLKIQRTERGDSAVYLCASSLSPSGGNEQFFGPGTRLTVL.

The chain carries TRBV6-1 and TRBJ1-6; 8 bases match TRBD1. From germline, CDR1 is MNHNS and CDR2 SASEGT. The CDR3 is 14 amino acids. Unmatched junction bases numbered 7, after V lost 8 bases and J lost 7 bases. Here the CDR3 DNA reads TGTGCCAGCTGGCCCAACAGGGGGAATTCACCCCTCCACTTT. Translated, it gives CASWPNRGNSPLHF.

CDR3 sequence: CASRTGADTQYF. For the CDR3, the DNA is TGTGCCAGCCGGACAGGGGCAGATACGCAGTATTTT. This sequence joins TRBV6-1 and TRBJ2-3; 9 bases agree with TRBD1. Germline CDR1 is MNHNS and CDR2 is SASEGT. CDR3 size: 12 residues. V was clipped by 8 bases and J by 4 bases; unmatched bases: 1.